Included here is one T cell receptor beta chain sequence, with context. This sample is part of a study of blood T cell repertoires in COVID-19. Study context: The origin of the acute and convalescent COVID-19 samples was the United States, Italy and Spain. Nucleic acid was either cDNA or gDNA, and it came from T cells, B-cell-depleted T cells, or PBMCs.

Original processing methods: By means of reference gene primer amplification, nucleated cell counts were estimated. This table comes from immunoSEQ multiplex PCR, and its TCRdb copy is limited to in-frame clones, with some not included. For V, J and clone size, that table is used; D and trimming come from the DNA. The sample includes 110,000 or so clones, around 81% of them seen just once. The CDR3 is 16 residues long. Germline CDR1 and CDR2: LGHNA and YSLEER. Germline trimming cut 1 base from V and 4 bases from J; bases unmatched to any gene: 4. What was sequenced was peripheral blood. The chain is built from TRBV4-3 and TRBJ2-1, with TRBD2 matching 10 bases. The TCR was taken from a human donor in a cohort sampled during active COVID-19. The CDR3: CASSQGPSGSYNEQFF. The DNA for the CDR3 is TGCGCCAGCAGCCAAGGGCCTAGCGGGAGTTACAATGAGCAGTTCTTC.